The 14 T cell receptor beta chains listed next were all sequenced from one sample in a study of blood T cells in healthy people across ages. PCR was performed a second time for about 6 to 12 cycles using a sample-barcoded 5' primer and a J-beta primer mix. TCRdb fed the 5' RACE reads into MiXCR, producing one record per CDR3 protein. The sample shows 600,000 or so distinct CDR3 sequences, approximately 30% of them seen only once. Input material: blood. Receptor source: a woman older than 75 in good health.

In its sample, this clonotype was seen many times. The gene calls are TRBV20-1 and TRBJ2-1; 11 nucleotides align to TRBD1. In germline, CDR1 is DFQATT, CDR2 SNEGSKA (reference sequence). Trimming cost V 3 bases and J 5 bases; bases outside gene matches: 6. This CDR3 contains 15 residues. CDR3 residues: CSASKGQGVNNEQFF. The CDR3 bases are TGCAGTGCTAGCAAGGGACAGGGGGTAAACAATGAGCAGTTCTTC.

This clonotype was detected only a few times. The V and J genes are TRBV6-1 and TRBJ1-3; TRBD1 is a possible D gene (6 bases). V lost 6 bases to trimming and J lost 2 bases, with 14 bases between them. Germline lookup yields CDR1 MNHNS and CDR2 SASEGT. This CDR3 spans 15 amino acids. The CDR3 loop reads CASRRDTGTGNTIYF. CDR3 DNA sequence: TGTGCCAGCAGGAGGGATACAGGGACTGGAAACACCATATATTTT.

This clonotype was found a few times. The chain uses TRBV3-1 and TRBJ1-1; 9 bases map to TRBD1. V lost 4 bases to trimming and J lost 5 bases; unmatched junction nucleotides: 8. There are 15 residues in the CDR3. Germline V gives CDR1 LGHDT, CDR2 YNNKEL (reference sequence). The DNA of the CDR3 is TGTGCCAGCAGCCCGGACAGGGGCGCGCAGACTGAAGCTTTCTTT. Residues: CASSPDRGAQTEAFF.

About this clonotype itself: A much more abundant neighbour one base away suggests this may be a read error. V usage is TRBV11-2 and J usage is TRBJ2-7; D is perhaps TRBD1 or TRBD2 (5 bases each). CDR3 size: 15 residues. V was trimmed by 0 bases and J by 0 bases, leaving 9 bases between them. CDR1 is SGHAT and CDR2 is FQNNGV in the germline V gene. The CDR3 bases are TGTGCCAGCAGCTTAGAATGGGGGACCTCCTACGAGCAGTACTTC. Translating gives CASSLEWGTSYEQYF.

This clonotype appeared many times. The chain recombines TRBV27 with TRBJ2-7; maybe TRBD1 (5 bases). V lost 7 bases and J lost 3, with 16 bases in between. In germline, CDR1 is MNHEY, CDR2 SMNVEV (reference sequence). The CDR3 runs 14 residues. As DNA, the CDR3 is TGTGCCAGCACTCCAACCGGCAGGGTCTACGAGCAGTACTTC. This sequence encodes CASTPTGRVYEQYF.

Worth noting for this clonotype: Given a much more abundant clone one base away, this may be a read error. The chain couples TRBV28 to TRBJ2-3; D is undetermined. Germline V gives CDR1 MDHEN, CDR2 SYDVKM. V was trimmed by 6 bases and J by 10 bases, leaving 20 bases between them. The CDR3 is 14 amino acids. This CDR3 is CASRSLLPPSAQYF. CDR3 in DNA: TGTGCCAGCAGGTCCCTGCTTCCGCCTTCGGCGCAGTATTTT.

This clonotype was detected ten times or more. The V gene is TRBV2, the J gene TRBJ2-6; the D is unclear. Between the trimmed V and J ends, which lost 0 bases and 4 bases, there was a span of 10 bases. The CDR3 length is 16 residues. Germline V CDR1 and CDR2: SNHLY, FYNNEI. The DNA for the CDR3 is TGTGCCAGCAGTGAAGCGCGAACACCCGGGGCCAACGTCCTGACTTTC. As protein: CASSEARTPGANVLTF.

With regard to this clonotype: A single base separates this from a much larger clone, so it may be a read error. No conserved phenylalanine or tryptophan is present at the end of the CDR3, so a read error is the likely explanation. The chain employs TRBV30 and TRBJ2-7, with D unclear. The assigned J gene may be wrong: the sequence end matches TRBJ2-5 better. Germline V lookup: CDR1 GTSNPN, CDR2 SVGIG (reference sequence). The CDR3 loop spans 12 amino acids. The DNA of the CDR3 is TGTGCCTGGAGGACATCTGGGGAGACCCAGTACTCC. Its translation is CAWRTSGETQYS.

About this clonotype: The junction and the germline gene differ at one end; a read error may be behind it. The chain links TRBV7-2 to TRBJ2-5; D is perhaps TRBD2 (5 bases). This CDR3 contains 14 residues. Germline assignment: CDR1 SGHTA and CDR2 FQGNSA. Written as DNA, the CDR3 is TGTGCCAGCAGCTCAGCGGTTTCCCAAGAGGCCCAGTACTTC. Its translation is CASSSAVSQEAQYF.

The CDR3, as DNA: TGTGCCAGCAGTTCAGACCAGGGGGCTTTGACCGGGGAGCTGTTTTTT. This sequence encodes CASSSDQGALTGELFF. The chain has TRBV12-3 or TRBV12-4 and TRBJ2-2, with 8 positions matching TRBD1. There are 16 residues in the CDR3. V was clipped by 4 bases and J by 5 bases; unmatched bases: 9.

CDR3 residues: CASPEGGCTEAFF. The CDR3, as DNA: TGTGCCAGCCCCGAGGGGGGGTGTACTGAAGCTTTCTTT. The chain carries TRBV6-1 and TRBJ1-1; D perhaps matches TRBD1 (6 bases). CDR3 length: 13 residues. The V gene lost 8 bases and the J gene lost 5 bases, with 15 bases spanning the gap. Germline values: CDR1 MNHNS, CDR2 SASEGT.

This clonotype has ten or more counts. The V gene is TRBV5-1, the J gene TRBJ2-1; D remains unclear. Trimming shortened V by 5 bases and J by 2 bases, and 11 bases separated the two germline ends. Germline assignment: CDR1 SGHRS and CDR2 YFSETQ. The CDR3 loop spans 14 amino acids. CDR3 bases: TGCGCCAGCAGTGAGTCAGTTCCCTACAATGAGCAGTTCTTC. It is translated as CASSESVPYNEQFF.

In DNA, the CDR3 is TGTGCCAGCAGCAATATGGTGGGGGGCTCTTCTAACTATGGCTACACCTTC. This gives the protein CASSNMVGGSSNYGYTF. The chain is built from TRBV7-3 and TRBJ1-2, with D perhaps TRBD1 (6 bases). CDR1 SGHTA and CDR2 FQGTGA come from the germline V gene. The CDR3 runs 17 residues. V shed 5 bases and J shed 0 bases, with 19 bases lying between them.

The rearrangement joins TRBV4-2 to TRBJ2-3; D is undetermined. This CDR3 has 14 amino acids. The V and J ends lost 2 bases and 0 bases respectively, with 6 bases between them. Germline V gene sequence: CDR1 LGHNA, CDR2 YNFKEQ. CDR3 DNA: TGTGCCAGCAGCCAACCCACTAGCACAGATACGCAGTATTTT. It encodes CASSQPTSTDTQYF.